These 23 T cell receptor beta chains were all obtained from the same sample, sequenced in a study of cytomegalovirus exposure and HLA in healthy donors. In the PCR, 60 Vbeta and 13 Jbeta primers were used. Measured with immunoSEQ multiplex PCR; TCRdb has only the in-frame clones, and not every one. The table includes roughly 190,000 clones, around 75% detected once. Sequences were obtained from PBMCs. The origin of the receptors is a man aged 40-55 years in good health and CMV-seropositive.

The J gene is TRBJ2-7, the V gene TRBV7-8, with TRBD2 as a possible D gene (6 bases). Germline V gives CDR1 SGHVS, CDR2 FQNEAQ. V lost 2 bases to trimming and J lost 7 bases, with 24 bases between them. CDR3 size: 17 residues. The CDR3 sequence: CASSLTGRCQGLGEQYF. As DNA, the CDR3 is TGTGCCAGCAGCTTAACTGGTAGGTGTCAGGGACTGGGAGAGCAGTACTTC.

This clone was seen once. The chain recombines TRBV6-5 with TRBJ2-2, with D maybe TRBD1 (6 bases). The V end lost 4 bases, the J end lost 2 bases, and 8 bases lay between the germline ends. From germline, CDR1 is MNHEY and CDR2 SVGAGI. This CDR3 region has 14 residues. The DNA of the CDR3 is TGTGCCAGCAGTTGGGGACAAAACACCGGGGAGCTGTTTTTT. Its translation: CASSWGQNTGELFF.

The chain uses TRBV7-8 and TRBJ2-1; TRBD2 aligns across 8 bases. This CDR3 is built from 14 residues. The V segment lost 6 bases and the J segment 6 bases; nucleotides outside the gene matches: 7. Germline CDR1 and CDR2: SGHVS and FQNEAQ. CDR3 nucleotide sequence: TGTGCCAGCAGGCGGGGGGCCCAGAGCAATGAGCAGTTCTTC. Translating gives CASRRGAQSNEQFF.

The V call is TRBV4-3, the J call TRBJ1-4; D may be TRBD1 (5 bases). The CDR3 sequence is 14 residues long. Germline CDR1 LGHNA, CDR2 YSLEER. V was trimmed by 5 bases and J by 8 bases, leaving 15 bases between them. CDR3 residues: CASSSTVGGEKLFF. CDR3 DNA sequence: TGCGCCAGCAGCTCGACAGTCGGTGGCGAAAAACTGTTTTTT.

J is TRBJ1-5 and V is TRBV7-8, with unresolved D. CDR1 is SGHVS and CDR2 is FQNEAQ in the germline V gene. The V end lost 1 base, the J end lost 3 bases, and 7 bases lay between the germline ends. There are 14 residues in the CDR3. CDR3: CASSLGRDNQPQHF. The CDR3 bases are TGTGCCAGCAGCTTAGGGAGGGACAATCAGCCCCAGCATTTT.

This clone was counted a single time. The V and J genes are TRBV5-4 and TRBJ2-3; possibly TRBD2 for D (5 bases). V gave up 4 bases and J gave up 6 bases, with 18 bases separating them. CDR1 and CDR2 from the germline V gene are SGHNT and YYREEE (reference sequence). The CDR3 consists of 15 residues. The CDR3 reads CASSPGPGSGDTQYF. The CDR3, as DNA: TGTGCCAGCAGCCCTGGGCCTGGATCGGGGGATACGCAGTATTTT. The variable domain in full, completed from reference TRBV5-4 and TRBJ2-3, reads ETGVTQSPTHLIKTRGQQVTLRCSSQSGHNTVSWYQQALGQGPQFIFQYYREEENGRGNFPPRFSGLQFPNYSSELNVNALELDDSALYLCASSPGPGSGDTQYFGPGTRLTVL.

Remarks on this clone: The sample carries other DNA sequences with the same CDR3. This sequence joins TRBV30 and TRBJ2-7, with 10 positions matching TRBD2. From germline, CDR1 is GTSNPN and CDR2 SVGIG (reference sequence). The CDR3 extends over 13 amino acids. The V segment lost 3 bases and the J segment 3 bases; nucleotides outside the gene matches: 2. CDR3 region: CAWRSGGGYEQYF. CDR3 coding DNA: TGTGCCTGGAGAAGCGGGGGGGGCTACGAGCAGTACTTC.

This clone was picked up a small number of times. The rearrangement uses TRBV5-1 and TRBJ2-5, with 9 nucleotides matching TRBD1. The J call may be mistaken, given a closer DNA end match to TRBJ2-7. In germline, CDR1 is SGHRS, CDR2 YFSETQ. The CDR3 totals 14 residues. This CDR3 reads CASSSGTGPYEQYF. The CDR3 DNA reads TGCGCCAGCAGCTCCGGGACAGGGCCCTACGAGCAGTACTTC.

This clone showed up just once. The gene calls are TRBV29-1 and TRBJ2-7, with a tentative D call TRBD2 (6 bases). The germline gives CDR1 SQVTM, CDR2 ANQGSEA. The length of the CDR3 is 14 residues. V was clipped by 2 bases and J by 4 bases, with 15 bases between them. CDR3 coding DNA: TGCAGCGTTGAATGGGACTCTTACCCGTACGAGCAGTACTTC. Protein: CSVEWDSYPYEQYF.

The chain joins TRBV15 to TRBJ1-2; D is possibly TRBD1 (5 bases). From germline, CDR1 is LNHNV and CDR2 YYDKDF (reference sequence). CDR3 length equals 11 residues. V lost 3 bases, J lost 10 bases, and 9 bases lay in between. The CDR3 coding sequence is TGTGCCACCAGCAGGGACACCTTCTACACCTTC. Amino acid sequence: CATSRDTFYTF.

V gene TRBV7-2 combines with J gene TRBJ2-1; 9 bases map to TRBD2. The CDR3 covers 15 residues. J was trimmed by 9 bases and V by 1 base; bases with no gene match: 7. Per germline, CDR1 SGHTA and CDR2 FQGNSA. The CDR3 here is CASSLEASGDIEQFF. CDR3 nucleotides: TGTGCCAGCAGCTTAGAGGCTAGCGGGGACATTGAGCAGTTCTTC.

The chain recombines TRBV7-9 with TRBJ2-7, with D tentatively TRBD1 (7 bases). Trimming left V 10 bases short and J 1 base short, with 26 bases between. CDR1 is SEHNR and CDR2 is FQNEAQ in the germline V gene (reference sequence). The CDR3 totals 17 residues. CDR3 region: CATTDPGPAGGSYEQYF. CDR3 in DNA: TGTGCCACCACCGACCCGGGCCCCGCAGGGGGGTCCTACGAGCAGTACTTC.

This sequence joins TRBV30 and TRBJ1-4, with D hard to call. V lost 0 bases to trimming and J lost 5 bases, with 4 bases between them. The CDR3 loop spans 12 amino acids. Germline CDR1 and CDR2: GTSNPN and SVGIG (reference sequence). In DNA form, the CDR3 reads TGTGCCTGGAGTGTACGGAATGAAAAACTGTTTTTT. Its translation: CAWSVRNEKLFF.

The chain uses TRBV19 and TRBJ1-2; 7 bases line up with TRBD1. Germline lookup yields CDR1 LNHDA and CDR2 SQIVND (reference sequence). This CDR3 is 12 amino acids long. After removal of 11 bases from V and 8 bases from J, the junction contained 11 bases not matched to a gene. CDR3 DNA: TGTGCCGTTGCTAAGGGGGCGCAGGGCTACACCTTC. This translates into CAVAKGAQGYTF.

V is TRBV18 and J is TRBJ2-7; TRBD1 aligns across 7 bases. With V trimmed by 3 bases and J by 0 bases, 2 bases remained unmatched. Germline V CDR1 and CDR2: KGHSH, LQKENI. There are 14 residues in the CDR3. The DNA for the CDR3 is TGTGCCAGCTCACCGGGACAGTCCTCCTACGAGCAGTACTTC. This encodes CASSPGQSSYEQYF.

The chain has TRBV15 and TRBJ2-5; 7 nucleotides agree with TRBD1. V lost 1 base and J lost 3; bases outside the gene matches: 8. The CDR3 is 16 amino acids. Germline V lookup: CDR1 LNHNV, CDR2 YYDKDF (reference sequence). CDR3 loop: CATSRAETGRKETQYF. The CDR3 DNA is TGTGCCACCAGCAGAGCCGAGACAGGGAGAAAAGAGACCCAGTACTTC. Combining the CDR3 with reference TRBV15 and TRBJ2-5 gives the whole variable domain DAMVIQNPRYQVTQFGKPVTLSCSQTLNHNVMYWYQQKSSQAPKLLFHYYDKDFNNEADTPDNFQSRRPNTSFCFLDIRSPGLGDTAMYLCATSRAETGRKETQYFGPGTRLLVL.

This chain uses TRBV7-2 with TRBJ2-5; 7 bases match TRBD1. The germline V gene encodes CDR1 SGHTA and CDR2 FQGNSA. The CDR3 contains 15 residues. V trimming: 5 bases; J trimming: 5 bases; junction bases outside the gene matches: 11. The CDR3 protein is CASSPRWGQYETQYF. The CDR3 coding sequence is TGTGCCAGCAGCCCTAGGTGGGGACAGTACGAGACCCAGTACTTC.

V gene TRBV7-8 combines with J gene TRBJ1-1; 8 bases match TRBD1. CDR1 and CDR2 (germline): SGHVS, FQNEAQ. The CDR3 has 16 amino acids. Germline trimming cut 1 base from V and 5 bases from J; bases unmatched to any gene: 9. CDR3 amino acids: CASSLDDRGGRTEAFF. For the CDR3, the DNA is TGTGCCAGCAGCTTAGACGACAGGGGTGGAAGGACTGAAGCTTTCTTT.

This clone was observed once. The chain combines TRBV6-5 with TRBJ1-2; unclear D gene. The CDR3 extends over 12 amino acids. The germline V and J ends were trimmed by 4 bases and 1 base, with 4 bases remaining between them. CDR1 and CDR2 from the germline V gene are MNHEY and SVGAGI. The CDR3 DNA sequence: TGTGCCAGCAGTTCGGGTAACTATGGCTACACCTTC. Protein: CASSSGNYGYTF.

The chain combines TRBV5-1 with TRBJ2-1, with 10 bases identical to TRBD2. The CDR3 loop spans 14 amino acids. V was pared by 7 bases and J by 5 bases, with 6 bases of the junction left unmatched. CDR1 and CDR2 from the germline V gene are SGHRS and YFSETQ. CDR3 DNA: TGCGCCAGCGGCCCTAGCGGGGGCAACAATGAGCAGTTCTTC. It encodes CASGPSGGNNEQFF.

The chain joins TRBV18 to TRBJ2-7; 10 bases map to TRBD1. The CDR3 contains 17 residues. Unmatched junction bases numbered 7, after V lost 2 bases and J lost 0 bases. Germline V gene sequence: CDR1 KGHSH, CDR2 LQKENI. This CDR3 reads CASSPGGQGISSYEQYF. As DNA, the CDR3 is TGTGCCAGCTCACCAGGGGGACAGGGGATCTCCTCCTACGAGCAGTACTTC.

The chain links TRBV29-1 to TRBJ2-7, with a weak D call TRBD1 (6 bases). Germline-derived CDR1 and CDR2 are SQVTM and ANQGSEA. V lost 4 bases to trimming and J lost 3 bases, with 13 bases between them. This CDR3 comprises 13 residues. Here the CDR3 DNA reads TGCAGCGTTGCGGCAGGGGAGCTCTACGAGCAGTACTTC. Residues: CSVAAGELYEQYF.

This clone showed up just once. The chain recombines TRBV5-1 with TRBJ2-5; 10 nucleotides agree with TRBD1. CDR1 and CDR2 (germline): SGHRS, YFSETQ. Trimming at V came to 3 bases and at J to 5 bases, leaving 7 bases not matched to a gene. The CDR3 is 15 residues long. The CDR3 sequence is CASSSRDRGWETQYF. In DNA, the CDR3 is TGCGCCAGCAGCTCCCGGGACAGGGGATGGGAGACCCAGTACTTC.